This TCR beta chain was sequenced in a study of T cell clones after liver transplantation. CDR1 and CDR2 from the germline V gene are MNHNS and SASEGT. This CDR3 region has 12 residues. Sequencing used immunoSEQ multiplex PCR; TCRdb keeps in-frame clones, though not all of them. Here the sample spans 98,000 or so clones, more than 75% being singletons. The clonotype comes from a human donor who received a liver transplant. The sequenced sample was CD4+ T cells from blood, obtained before liver transplant. The J gene is TRBJ2-1, the V gene TRBV6-1; 8 bases match TRBD2. The DNA for the CDR3 is TGTGTTCCGGGACTAGTGGTCAATGAGCAGTTCTTC. Residues: CVPGLVVNEQFF.